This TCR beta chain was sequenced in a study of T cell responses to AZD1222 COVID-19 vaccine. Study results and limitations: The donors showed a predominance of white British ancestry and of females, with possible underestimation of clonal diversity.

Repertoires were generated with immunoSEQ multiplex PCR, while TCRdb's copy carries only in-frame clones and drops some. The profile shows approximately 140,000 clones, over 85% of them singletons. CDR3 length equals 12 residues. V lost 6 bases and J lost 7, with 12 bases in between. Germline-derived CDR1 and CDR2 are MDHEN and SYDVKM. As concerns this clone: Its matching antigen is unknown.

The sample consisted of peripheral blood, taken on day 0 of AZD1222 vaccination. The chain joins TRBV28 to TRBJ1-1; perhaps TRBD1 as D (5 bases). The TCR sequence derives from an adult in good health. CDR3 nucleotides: TGTGCCAGCAGCCCCGGGAGGGGTGAAGCTTTCTTT. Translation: CASSPGRGEAFF.